This is a list of T cell receptor beta chains from one sample in a study of cytomegalovirus exposure and HLA in healthy donors. The repertoire was sequenced with immunoSEQ multiplex PCR; TCRdb's copy has only in-frame clones and lacks some. The repertoire shows fewer than 130,000 clones; the top ten hold 0.59%. Sequences were obtained from PBMCs. These receptor sequences come from a man aged 50-59 years in good health and CMV-seronegative. Both conserved end residues are part of each CDR3. The order of the fields is V gene, J gene, D gene, CDR3 protein, CDR3 DNA. The D gene is left open where the match is weak.

>TRBV7-8|TRBJ1-5|TRBD1
CASSSDRGNQPQHF
TGTGCCAGCAGCTCGGACAGGGGCAATCAGCCCCAGCATTTT
>TRBV5-1|TRBJ1-1|TRBD1
CASSHDRGTEAFF
TGCGCCAGCAGCCACGACAGGGGAACTGAAGCTTTCTTT
>TRBV29-1|TRBJ2-7|.
CSVVVSYEQYF
TGCAGCGTTGTGGTCTCCTACGAGCAGTACTTC
>TRBV7-9|TRBJ2-1|TRBD2
CASSRTSEAYNEQFF
TGTGCCAGCAGCCGGACTAGCGAAGCCTACAATGAGCAGTTCTTC
>TRBV18|TRBJ1-5|.
CASSPMRVSNQPQHF
TGTGCCAGCTCACCAATGAGGGTAAGCAATCAGCCCCAGCATTTT
>TRBV19|TRBJ2-1|TRBD1
CASSIAGTGVYNEQFF
TGTGCCAGTAGTATAGCAGGGACAGGGGTGTACAATGAGCAGTTCTTC
>TRBV18|TRBJ1-1|TRBD1
CASSPQGAAGEAFF
TGTGCCAGCTCACCACAGGGGGCGGCAGGTGAAGCTTTCTTT
>TRBV6-6|TRBJ2-5|.
CASSYSSAQETQYF
TGTGCCAGCAGTTACTCGAGCGCGCAAGAGACCCAGTACTTC
>TRBV6-1|TRBJ2-2|.
CASSEALRTNTGELFF
TGTGCCAGCAGTGAAGCGCTCAGGACGAACACCGGGGAGCTGTTTTTT
>TRBV9|TRBJ1-6|.
CASSPGVTYNSPLHF
TGTGCCAGCAGCCCCGGGGTTACCTATAATTCACCCCTCCACTTT
>TRBV10-3|TRBJ1-2|.
CAISDRNRAGYGYSF
TGTGCCATCAGTGATCGAAACAGGGCGGGCTATGGCTACTCCTTC
>TRBV30|TRBJ1-2|.
CACPSVGRLRGYTF
TGTGCCTGCCCCTCTGTGGGGCGGCTTCGTGGCTATACCTTC
>TRBV19|TRBJ2-7|.
CASSTPGTSYEQYF
TGTGCCAGTAGTACCCCGGGTACCTCCTACGAGCAGTACTTC
>TRBV10-1|TRBJ2-7|.
CASSGGRSYEQYF
TGCGCCAGCAGCGGGGGAAGATCCTACGAGCAGTACTTC
>TRBV7-2|TRBJ1-5|TRBD1
CASSLGQGLSNQPQHF
TGTGCCAGCAGCTTGGGACAGGGATTGAGCAATCAGCCCCAGCATTTT
>TRBV11-2|TRBJ1-6|.
CASSLGTSNSPLHF
TGTGCCAGCAGCTTAGGGACATCTAATTCACCCCTCCACTTT
>TRBV5-5|TRBJ2-7|TRBD1
CASSLDRGSSYEQYF
TGTGCCAGCAGCTTGGACAGGGGGAGCTCCTACGAGCAGTACTTC
>TRBV7-6|TRBJ2-5|TRBD1
CASSLFGQGDETQYF
TGTGCCAGCAGCTTATTCGGGCAGGGGGACGAGACCCAGTACTTC
>TRBV5-1|TRBJ1-2|TRBD1
CASSAQGASYGYTF
TGCGCCAGCAGCGCACAGGGGGCGAGCTATGGCTACACCTTC
>TRBV5-1|TRBJ1-2|TRBD1
CASSPGTVFTYGYTF
TGCGCCAGCAGCCCAGGGACAGTTTTCACCTATGGCTACACCTTC
>TRBV6-1|TRBJ1-1|.
CAGSPQGAMNTEAFF
TGTGCCGGGTCCCCACAGGGCGCGATGAACACTGAAGCTTTCTTT
>TRBV27|TRBJ2-7|.
CASRGLYEQYF
TGTGCCAGCAGAGGACTCTACGAGCAGTACTTC
>TRBV27|TRBJ2-7|TRBD1
CASSGTGSPEQYF
TGTGCCAGCAGTGGGACAGGCTCACCCGAGCAGTACTTC
>TRBV4-2|TRBJ1-4|.
CASSQALGRPNEKLFF
TGTGCCAGCAGCCAAGCGTTGGGGCGGCCTAATGAAAAACTGTTTTTT
>TRBV7-3|TRBJ2-5|TRBD2
CASSRGSGSQETQYF
TGTGCCAGCAGCAGGGGTAGCGGGAGCCAAGAGACCCAGTACTTC
>TRBV9|TRBJ2-5|.
CASSVGSRETQYF
TGTGCCAGCAGCGTAGGTTCCCGGGAGACCCAGTACTTC
>TRBV11-3|TRBJ2-5|TRBD1
CASSVQDRGGRGQETQYF
TGTGCCAGCAGCGTTCAGGACAGGGGAGGACGGGGACAAGAGACCCAGTACTTC
>TRBV6-5|TRBJ2-7|.
CASSYDLRGSAYEQYF
TGTGCCAGCAGTTACGATCTCAGGGGTTCAGCGTACGAGCAGTACTTC
>TRBV20-1|TRBJ1-2|.
CSASVGNGYTF
TGCAGTGCTAGTGTCGGGAATGGCTACACCTTC
>TRBV10-3|TRBJ2-3|TRBD2
CAISEPGGVTDTQYF
TGTGCCATCAGTGAGCCGGGGGGTGTCACAGATACGCAGTATTTT
>TRBV4-3|TRBJ1-4|.
CASSQEGAGNEKLFF
TGCGCCAGCAGCCAAGAGGGGGCCGGTAATGAAAAACTGTTTTTT
>TRBV7-9|TRBJ1-2|.
CASSPLISGGGYTF
TGTGCCAGCAGCCCATTAATATCGGGTGGTGGCTACACCTTC
>TRBV5-1|TRBJ1-5|TRBD1
CASSLGTGTISNQPQHF
TGCGCCAGCAGCCTTGGGACAGGGACCATTAGCAATCAGCCCCAGCATTTT
>TRBV29-1|TRBJ1-1|TRBD1
CSAGQGKGTEAFF
TGCAGCGCTGGACAGGGCAAGGGGACTGAAGCTTTCTTT
>TRBV7-7|TRBJ2-5|TRBD1
CASSQTTGGTETQYF
TGTGCTAGCAGCCAGACGACAGGGGGCACAGAGACCCAGTACTTC
>TRBV5-6|TRBJ1-4|.
CASSLGWRRANEKLFF
TGTGCCAGCAGCCTTGGATGGAGGAGGGCTAATGAAAAACTGTTTTTT
>TRBV30|TRBJ2-4|TRBD1
CAWSVQQGPAYF
TGTGCCTGGAGTGTTCAACAGGGGCCGGCGTACTTC
>TRBV5-5|TRBJ1-5|.
CASSLDLGGVRQPQHF
TGTGCCAGCAGCTTGGATTTGGGGGGGGTTCGCCAGCCCCAGCATTTT
>TRBV6-5|TRBJ2-5|TRBD1
CASSFGTGEETQYF
TGTGCCAGCAGCTTTGGGACAGGGGAAGAGACCCAGTACTTC
>TRBV5-1|TRBJ1-3|.
CASSLGVSNSGNTIYF
TGCGCCAGCAGCTTGGGCGTCTCCAACTCTGGAAACACCATATATTTT
>TRBV9|TRBJ1-2|.
CASSTGRGYTF
TGTGCCAGCAGCACAGGACGCGGCTACACCTTC